Below, 17 T cell receptor beta chains from the same sample are listed, as sequenced in a study of T-cell reconstitution after alpha-beta-depleted transplantation in children. A library of TCRbeta sequences, prepared with unique molecular identifiers, was generated. MiXCR, applied by TCRdb to the PCR reads, yields one record per CDR3 protein. The sample lists 300,000 or so distinct CDR3 sequences, 9.9% occurring once. The material sequenced was PBMCs from the stem cell graft donor, taken from the stem cell graft. All receptors derive from a human donor who donated a stem cell graft to a child with SCID.

In this sample, this clonotype turned up a few times. V and J are TRBV20-1 and TRBJ2-5; D gene unclear. CDR3 size: 12 residues. V lost 5 bases and J lost 2, with 9 bases in between. Germline lookup yields CDR1 DFQATT and CDR2 SNEGSKA (reference sequence). The CDR3, as DNA: TGCAGTGCTGGGCGGATTCAAGAGACCCAGTACTTC. It translates to CSAGRIQETQYF.

This clonotype appeared many times. The rearrangement joins TRBV9 to TRBJ1-2; possible D gene TRBD1, 6 bases. Trimming took 3 bases from V and 4 from J, leaving 16 bases between them. This CDR3 region has 15 residues. Germline V CDR1 and CDR2: SGDLS, YYNGEE. The CDR3 DNA is TGTGCCAGCAGCGAATTTAGTGGGGGCGCCTATGGCTACACCTTC. Its protein product is CASSEFSGGAYGYTF.

There are a few counts of this clonotype. V gene TRBV6-5 combines with J gene TRBJ2-7; D tentatively fits TRBD1 or TRBD2 (6 bases each). Germline loops: CDR1 MNHEY, CDR2 SVGAGI. Trimming removed 4 bases from V and 6 bases from J, with 13 bases in between. This CDR3 has 13 residues. The CDR3 nucleotides are TGTGCCAGCAGTTCGTATCGGGGGCTCGAGCAGTACTTC. Residues: CASSSYRGLEQYF.

This clonotype showed up just a few times. This sequence joins TRBV7-6 and TRBJ2-5, with a tentative D call TRBD1 (6 bases). This CDR3 contains 15 residues. CDR1 SGHVS and CDR2 FNYEAQ come from the germline V gene. The germline V and J ends were trimmed by 5 bases and 4 bases, with 17 bases remaining between them. The DNA of the CDR3 is TGTGCCAGCAGCGGGGGCTTGGTGGGGTTAGAGACCCAGTACTTC. Translation gives CASSGGLVGLETQYF.

This clonotype was counted ten times or more. The chain has TRBV18 and TRBJ2-5, with TRBD2 as a possible D gene (5 bases). This CDR3 is built from 13 residues. From germline, CDR1 is KGHSH and CDR2 LQKENI. V dropped 0 bases and J dropped 3 bases, with 5 bases sitting between them. The CDR3 DNA follows: TGTGCCAGCTCACCACCCGGGGAAGAGACCCAGTACTTC. As protein: CASSPPGEETQYF.

V gene TRBV10-3 combines with J gene TRBJ2-1; 13 bases fit TRBD2. The V and J ends lost 8 bases and 2 bases, in that order; junction bases with no gene match: 6. The CDR3 is made up of 16 amino acids. Looked up from germline, CDR1 is ENHRY and CDR2 is SYGVKD. CDR3 in DNA: TGTGCCATCGGACCACTAGCGGGGGGGCCCTACAATGAGCAGTTCTTC. Residues: CAIGPLAGGPYNEQFF.

The chain has TRBV20-1 and TRBJ2-2; D is unclear. This CDR3 has 13 residues. Trimming cost V 4 bases and J 0 bases, with 6 bases left between them. Looked up from germline, CDR1 is DFQATT and CDR2 is SNEGSKA (reference sequence). CDR3 coding DNA: TGCAGTGCTACTCAGGCGAACACCGGGGAGCTGTTTTTT. It translates to CSATQANTGELFF.

This clonotype turned up a few times. The chain is built from TRBV7-6 and TRBJ2-3; no definite D call. The V gene's germline CDR1 is SGHVS and CDR2 FNYEAQ. Trimming stripped 1 base from V and 4 bases from J, with 12 bases between. This CDR3 spans 15 amino acids. The CDR3 reads CASSLGSEWADTQYF. The CDR3 DNA reads TGTGCCAGCAGCTTAGGGTCAGAATGGGCAGATACGCAGTATTTT.

This clonotype was recorded a few times. This chain links TRBV10-3 with TRBJ2-7; D possibly corresponds to TRBD1 (6 bases). The CDR3 loop spans 13 amino acids. Trimming pared 9 bases from V and 2 bases from J, leaving 14 bases between. Germline assignment: CDR1 ENHRY and CDR2 SYGVKD. The CDR3 DNA reads TGTGCCATACGACAGGACTCAACCTACGAGCAGTACTTC. This codes for CAIRQDSTYEQYF.

The genes are TRBV5-1 and TRBJ2-7; a possible D gene is TRBD1 (6 bases). The CDR3 contains 13 residues. Trimming cost V 4 bases and J 4 bases, with 12 bases left between them. Germline V gene sequence: CDR1 SGHRS, CDR2 YFSETQ. Here the CDR3 reads CASSETGRYEQYF. The CDR3 bases are TGCGCCAGCAGCGAAACAGGGCGGTACGAGCAGTACTTC.

The V gene is TRBV24-1, the J gene TRBJ2-1, with TRBD2 matching 8 bases. Germline V lookup: CDR1 KGHDR, CDR2 SFDVKD. The CDR3 is made up of 16 amino acids. Trimming took 3 bases from V and 8 from J; bases not matched to a gene: 11. Here the CDR3 DNA reads TGTGCCACCAGTGATCCAACTCCGGGGGGGCCGGATGAGCAGTTCTTC. Protein: CATSDPTPGGPDEQFF.

The chain recombines TRBV7-9 with TRBJ2-1; D gene unclear. V gave up 8 bases and J gave up 9 bases, with 11 bases separating them. The CDR3 runs 11 residues. Germline-derived CDR1 and CDR2 are SEHNR and FQNEAQ (reference sequence). DNA for the CDR3: TGTGCCAGCTCCTCCTCAACTGAGCAGTTCTTC. Encoded protein: CASSSSTEQFF.

CDR3 in amino acids: CASSRQGAEAFF. The CDR3 region has the DNA TGTGCCAGCTCGAGACAGGGAGCTGAAGCTTTCTTT. The rearrangement uses TRBV12-3 or TRBV12-4 and TRBJ1-1; 7 bases map to TRBD1. Trimming removed 8 bases from V and 6 bases from J; junction bases left unmatched: 6. The CDR3 covers 12 residues.

DNA for the CDR3: TGTGCCAGCAGTGTCTCCCTGGACGGCTCCTACGAGCAGTACTTC. Amino acids: CASSVSLDGSYEQYF. J is TRBJ2-7 and V is TRBV6-1; unclear D gene. Germline CDR1 MNHNS, CDR2 SASEGT. CDR3 size: 15 residues. V dropped 4 bases and J dropped 0 bases, with 13 bases sitting between them.

This clonotype showed up just a few times. The chain employs TRBV27 and TRBJ2-2, with 8 bases aligning to TRBD1. Germline CDR1 is MNHEY and CDR2 is SMNVEV (reference sequence). CDR3 length equals 17 residues. The V and J ends lost 3 bases and 3 bases, in that order; junction bases with no gene match: 9. CDR3 in amino acids: CASSFSGGAVYTGELFF. The CDR3 coding sequence is TGTGCCAGCAGTTTCTCAGGGGGCGCGGTGTACACCGGGGAGCTGTTTTTT.

This clonotype has a count of ten or more. The rearrangement uses TRBV12-3 or TRBV12-4 and TRBJ2-3, with D perhaps matching TRBD2 (7 bases). V lost 3 bases and J 14 bases, leaving 18 bases between the germline ends. The CDR3 has 13 amino acids. DNA for the CDR3: TGTGCCAGCAGTTTGTCGGGGGGCCCGGCGGTGTATTTT. It codes for CASSLSGGPAVYF.

This chain joins TRBV12-3 or TRBV12-4 and TRBJ2-7; D is possibly TRBD2 (6 bases). V dropped 6 bases and J dropped 6 bases, with 12 bases sitting between them. CDR3 size: 12 residues. The CDR3 coding sequence is TGTGCCAGCAGCTTGGGACTCCTCGAGCAGTACTTC. Translating gives CASSLGLLEQYF.